A selection of T cell receptor beta chains follows, all from one sample in a study of tumor-infiltrating lymphocytes in primary liver carcinoma. Each CDR3 protein is one row after TCRdb ran MiXCR on the multiplex PCR reads. This table has 50,000 to 70,000 distinct CDR3 sequences, roughly 70% appearing once. Sequencing was carried out using liver tumor tissue from sampling region 2. These receptors were taken from a man aged 40-50 years with primary liver carcinoma and hepatitis B virus infection. CDR3s leave out the opening cysteine and the closing phenylalanine or tryptophan. The order of the fields is V gene, J gene, D gene, CDR3 protein. D genes are given only for firm matches.

v_call: TRBV10-3; j_call: TRBJ1-5; d_call: -; cdr3_aa: AISEYEVDQRQH
v_call: TRBV4-2; j_call: TRBJ2-6; d_call: -; cdr3_aa: ASSQETEGITGVNVLT
v_call: TRBV29-1; j_call: TRBJ2-2; d_call: -; cdr3_aa: SIGISAANTGELF
v_call: TRBV21-1; j_call: TRBJ1-5; d_call: -; cdr3_aa: ASSKREYSNQPQH
v_call: TRBV7-9; j_call: TRBJ2-3; d_call: -; cdr3_aa: ASSTRRVPTGTQY
v_call: TRBV12-3/TRBV12-4; j_call: TRBJ2-2; d_call: TRBD2; cdr3_aa: ASSHNSGVYIGELF
v_call: TRBV10-3; j_call: TRBJ1-5; d_call: -; cdr3_aa: VISEYEGNQPRH
v_call: TRBV6-5; j_call: TRBJ1-1; d_call: -; cdr3_aa: ASSYSGTNTEAF
v_call: TRBV9; j_call: TRBJ2-7; d_call: TRBD2; cdr3_aa: ASSRGDGTLQY
v_call: TRBV4-1; j_call: TRBJ2-1; d_call: TRBD2; cdr3_aa: ASSQDTSEGEQF
v_call: TRBV6-1; j_call: TRBJ1-5; d_call: -; cdr3_aa: ASSETRLGTGNQPQH
v_call: TRBV6-5; j_call: -; d_call: TRBD2; cdr3_aa: ASSPGISGRAGAYNEQY
v_call: TRBV11-2; j_call: TRBJ2-7; d_call: -; cdr3_aa: ANSLQNYEQY
v_call: TRBV10-3; j_call: TRBJ2-2; d_call: -; cdr3_aa: AIREWDGTGELF
v_call: TRBV29-1; j_call: TRBJ2-5; d_call: TRBD1; cdr3_aa: GVEGDRWRSETQY
v_call: TRBV29-1; j_call: TRBJ2-5; d_call: TRBD2; cdr3_aa: SVPFPGGETQY
v_call: TRBV29-1; j_call: TRBJ1-1; d_call: -; cdr3_aa: SVEELGFCEAF
v_call: TRBV11-3; j_call: TRBJ2-1; d_call: -; cdr3_aa: ASSSNANEQF
v_call: TRBV21-1; j_call: TRBJ2-3; d_call: -; cdr3_aa: ATAGGAAQIRSI
v_call: TRBV24-1; j_call: TRBJ2-1; d_call: -; cdr3_aa: ATSDLLVPYNEQF
v_call: TRBV6-5; j_call: TRBJ1-6; d_call: -; cdr3_aa: ASRHRWVNNSLLH
v_call: TRBV5-1; j_call: TRBJ2-3; d_call: -; cdr3_aa: AGRGTVPDTQY
v_call: TRBV6-1; j_call: TRBJ2-3; d_call: TRBD2; cdr3_aa: ASSVKWEGLDTQY
v_call: TRBV7-9; j_call: TRBJ2-1; d_call: -; cdr3_aa: ASSDSLSENNEQF
v_call: TRBV29-1; j_call: TRBJ2-7; d_call: -; cdr3_aa: SAVTNHSYEQY
v_call: TRBV29-1; j_call: TRBJ2-5; d_call: TRBD1; cdr3_aa: SGQGADSKTQY
v_call: TRBV11-2; j_call: TRBJ2-2; d_call: -; cdr3_aa: ASSFNADTGELF
v_call: TRBV6-2/TRBV6-3; j_call: TRBJ2-7; d_call: TRBD2; cdr3_aa: ASNYLAGVSEQY
v_call: TRBV6-6; j_call: TRBJ2-7; d_call: -; cdr3_aa: VSSFTGSSYEQY
v_call: TRBV24-1; j_call: TRBJ2-7; d_call: -; cdr3_aa: PTSDLTTWAAQY
v_call: TRBV11-2; j_call: TRBJ2-1; d_call: -; cdr3_aa: ASKSTGIAEF
v_call: TRBV6-2/TRBV6-3; j_call: TRBJ1-5; d_call: -; cdr3_aa: ASSYSVQAHWPQH
v_call: TRBV11-3; j_call: TRBJ2-3; d_call: TRBD2; cdr3_aa: ASSFGGRRTDTQY
v_call: TRBV28; j_call: TRBJ2-7; d_call: -; cdr3_aa: VSSLIGSGSYEQY
v_call: TRBV29-1; j_call: TRBJ2-7; d_call: TRBD2; cdr3_aa: SVEDGLAGSYEQY
v_call: TRBV6-2/TRBV6-3; j_call: TRBJ2-1; d_call: -; cdr3_aa: AGSSPPLRYYVQF
v_call: TRBV28; j_call: TRBJ2-3; d_call: TRBD2; cdr3_aa: ASSPLTGGDSGTDTQY
v_call: TRBV6-5; j_call: TRBJ2-3; d_call: TRBD2; cdr3_aa: ASNPGLAGADTQY
v_call: TRBV4-1; j_call: TRBJ2-3; d_call: TRBD2; cdr3_aa: VSSQIIALAGVADTQY
v_call: TRBV29-1; j_call: TRBJ1-1; d_call: -; cdr3_aa: SVVDSGGTEAF
v_call: TRBV11-2; j_call: TRBJ2-5; d_call: TRBD2; cdr3_aa: TSNQIPGGGKGTQY
v_call: TRBV6-6; j_call: TRBJ2-7; d_call: -; cdr3_aa: ASRPRTQAREQY
v_call: TRBV11-2; j_call: TRBJ2-1; d_call: -; cdr3_aa: ANSFEGGESEQF
v_call: TRBV6-6; j_call: TRBJ2-2; d_call: TRBD1; cdr3_aa: ASSQGAGELF
v_call: TRBV9; j_call: TRBJ2-5; d_call: TRBD2; cdr3_aa: ASSPLASETQY